A selection of T cell receptor beta chains follows, all from one sample in a study of ipilimumab plus nivolumab after autologous stem cell transplantation. Data came from immunoSEQ multiplex PCR; TCRdb stores just in-frame clones and leaves some out. The table records fewer than 95,000 clones, more than 80% of them present only once. The sequenced sample was PBMCs, obtained in a trial of ipilimumab plus nivolumab as post-transplant consolidation. The source of these receptors is a male donor with diffuse large B-cell lymphoma. Both conserved end residues are part of each CDR3. D genes are given only for firm matches. Expanded clones are given a class, and other clones once, few, many or no size at all.

clone size: .
D gene: .
V gene: TRBV6-6
J gene: TRBJ2-5
CDR3 protein: CASSQGGSNQETQYF
CDR3 DNA: TGTGCCAGCAGCCAAGGTGGCTCAAATCAAGAGACCCAGTACTTC

clone size: few
D gene: .
V gene: TRBV10-3
J gene: TRBJ1-5
CDR3 protein: CAISEFSNQPQHF
CDR3 DNA: TGTGCCATCAGTGAGTTTAGCAATCAGCCCCAGCATTTT

clone size: .
D gene: .
V gene: TRBV30
J gene: TRBJ2-7
CDR3 protein: CAWGTPRTSNF
CDR3 DNA: TGTGCCTGGGGGACGCCCCGGACCTCGAACTTC

clone size: .
D gene: .
V gene: TRBV7-2
J gene: TRBJ1-1
CDR3 protein: CASSSPMGGTEAFF
CDR3 DNA: TGTGCCAGCAGCTCCCCCATGGGGGGCACTGAAGCTTTCTTT

clone size: .
D gene: .
V gene: TRBV2
J gene: TRBJ1-6
CDR3 protein: CASSQKGEGSPLHF
CDR3 DNA: TGTGCCAGCAGCCAAAAAGGAGAAGGCTCACCCCTCCACTTT

clone size: .
D gene: TRBD2
V gene: TRBV5-1
J gene: TRBJ2-1
CDR3 protein: CASSLVGLAGATTYEQFF
CDR3 DNA: TGCGCCAGCAGCTTGGTAGGCCTAGCGGGGGCCACTACCTACGAGCAGTTCTTC

clone size: .
D gene: .
V gene: TRBV6-6
J gene: TRBJ2-3
CDR3 protein: CASSLGGGPSGTQYF
CDR3 DNA: TGTGCCAGCAGTTTAGGAGGGGGGCCTTCCGGTACGCAGTATTTT

clone size: .
D gene: .
V gene: TRBV12-5
J gene: TRBJ1-1
CDR3 protein: CASGLSTSGDTEAFF
CDR3 DNA: TGTGCTAGTGGTTTGTCCACGTCGGGGGACACTGAAGCTTTCTTT

clone size: once
D gene: .
V gene: TRBV7-3
J gene: TRBJ1-2
CDR3 protein: CASSLTGQRPTNYGYTF
CDR3 DNA: TGTGCCAGCAGCTTAACCGGTCAACGGCCTACTAACTATGGCTACACCTTC

clone size: .
D gene: TRBD2
V gene: TRBV10-3
J gene: TRBJ2-5
CDR3 protein: CAISDPDETSGLRETQYF
CDR3 DNA: TGTGCCATCAGTGACCCGGATGAGACTAGCGGGCTTAGAGAGACCCAGTACTTC

clone size: .
D gene: TRBD1
V gene: TRBV14
J gene: TRBJ2-5
CDR3 protein: CASSQAWTGQETQYF
CDR3 DNA: TGTGCCAGCAGCCAAGCCTGGACAGGTCAAGAGACCCAGTACTTC

clone size: .
D gene: TRBD1
V gene: TRBV7-8
J gene: TRBJ1-1
CDR3 protein: CASSLPSRGTAEAFF
CDR3 DNA: TGTGCCAGCAGCTTACCATCCAGGGGGACTGCTGAAGCTTTCTTT

clone size: .
D gene: TRBD1
V gene: TRBV5-1
J gene: TRBJ2-5
CDR3 protein: CASSRTGSQETQYF
CDR3 DNA: TGCGCCAGCAGCCGGACAGGGTCCCAAGAGACCCAGTACTTC

clone size: .
D gene: .
V gene: TRBV14
J gene: TRBJ1-2
CDR3 protein: CASSQDYLGGYTF
CDR3 DNA: TGTGCCAGCAGCCAAGATTACCTTGGTGGCTACACCTTC

clone size: .
D gene: .
V gene: TRBV5-6
J gene: TRBJ1-6
CDR3 protein: CASSLMVGVSYNSPLHF
CDR3 DNA: TGTGCCAGCAGCTTGATGGTCGGGGTTTCCTATAATTCACCCCTCCACTTT

clone size: .
D gene: .
V gene: TRBV10-3
J gene: TRBJ2-1
CDR3 protein: CAISSGGNEQFF
CDR3 DNA: TGTGCCATCAGCTCTGGGGGCAATGAGCAGTTCTTC

clone size: few
D gene: .
V gene: TRBV6-1
J gene: TRBJ2-7
CDR3 protein: CASSEHRATEQYF
CDR3 DNA: TGTGCCAGCAGTGAACACCGAGCCACCGAGCAGTACTTC

clone size: .
D gene: TRBD2
V gene: TRBV7-8
J gene: TRBJ2-7
CDR3 protein: CASSLAWGRASGGPSYEQYF
CDR3 DNA: TGTGCCAGCAGCTTAGCTTGGGGTAGGGCTAGCGGGGGGCCTTCCTACGAGCAGTACTTC

clone size: .
D gene: .
V gene: TRBV5-6
J gene: TRBJ1-6
CDR3 protein: CASSLVGNSPLHF
CDR3 DNA: TGTGCCAGCAGCTTGGTGGGGAATTCACCCCTCCACTTT

clone size: .
D gene: .
V gene: TRBV6-5
J gene: TRBJ2-7
CDR3 protein: CASTPRHSQYEQYF
CDR3 DNA: TGTGCCAGCACCCCGCGGCACAGCCAATACGAGCAGTACTTC

clone size: .
D gene: .
V gene: TRBV5-4
J gene: TRBJ2-5
CDR3 protein: CASRSGTRDQETQYF
CDR3 DNA: TGTGCCAGCAGGTCCGGGACGAGAGATCAAGAGACCCAGTACTTC

clone size: .
D gene: .
V gene: TRBV9
J gene: TRBJ2-2
CDR3 protein: CASGGRGNTGELFF
CDR3 DNA: TGTGCCAGCGGAGGGCGGGGCAACACCGGGGAGCTGTTTTTT

clone size: .
D gene: TRBD1
V gene: TRBV5-1
J gene: TRBJ1-2
CDR3 protein: CASSLQRQGFETF
CDR3 DNA: TGCGCCAGCAGCCTCCAAAGACAGGGGTTCGAGACCTTC

clone size: .
D gene: .
V gene: TRBV7-2
J gene: TRBJ2-2
CDR3 protein: CASSLGAQDRIGELFF
CDR3 DNA: TGTGCCAGCAGCTTAGGGGCACAGGATCGGATAGGGGAGCTGTTTTTT

clone size: once
D gene: .
V gene: TRBV5-1
J gene: TRBJ2-2
CDR3 protein: CASSDPGRAGGELFF
CDR3 DNA: TGCGCCAGCAGCGACCCCGGCAGGGCAGGCGGGGAGCTGTTTTTT

clone size: .
D gene: .
V gene: TRBV19
J gene: TRBJ1-5
CDR3 protein: CASSIDLPGSQHF
CDR3 DNA: TGTGCCAGTAGTATAGATCTTCCGGGCTCCCAGCATTTT